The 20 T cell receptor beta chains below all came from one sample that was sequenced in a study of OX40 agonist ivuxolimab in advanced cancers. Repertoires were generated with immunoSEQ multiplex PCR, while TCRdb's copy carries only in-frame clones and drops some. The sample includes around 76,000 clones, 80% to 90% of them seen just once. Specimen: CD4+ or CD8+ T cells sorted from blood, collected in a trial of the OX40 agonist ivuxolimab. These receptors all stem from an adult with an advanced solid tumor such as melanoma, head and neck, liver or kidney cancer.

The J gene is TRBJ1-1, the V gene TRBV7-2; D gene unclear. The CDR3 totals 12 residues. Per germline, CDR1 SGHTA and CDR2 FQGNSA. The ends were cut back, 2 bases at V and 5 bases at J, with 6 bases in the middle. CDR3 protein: CASSLPKTEAFF. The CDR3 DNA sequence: TGTGCCAGCAGCTTACCGAAAACTGAAGCTTTCTTT.

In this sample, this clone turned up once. The CDR3 loop reads CASSKQGSLEAFF. CDR3 nucleotide sequence: TGTGCCAGCAGTAAACAGGGAAGTTTAGAAGCTTTCTTT. The rearrangement joins TRBV6-1 to TRBJ1-1; TRBD1 is a possible D gene (6 bases). The CDR3 has 13 residues. V lost 5 bases and J 8 bases, leaving 15 bases between the germline ends. Germline-derived CDR1 and CDR2 are MNHNS and SASEGT.

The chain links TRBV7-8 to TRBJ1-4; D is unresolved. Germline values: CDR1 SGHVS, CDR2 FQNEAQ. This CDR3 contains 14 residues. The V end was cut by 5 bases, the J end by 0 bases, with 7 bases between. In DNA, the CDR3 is TGTGCCAGCAGCCAATGGGCAACTAATGAAAAACTGTTTTTT. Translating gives CASSQWATNEKLFF.

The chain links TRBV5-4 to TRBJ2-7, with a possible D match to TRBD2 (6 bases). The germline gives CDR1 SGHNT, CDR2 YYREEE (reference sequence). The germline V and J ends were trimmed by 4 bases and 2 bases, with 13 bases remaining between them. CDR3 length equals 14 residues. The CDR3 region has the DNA TGTGCCAGCAGCCTAGGAGGGGACCCCTACGAGCAGTACTTC. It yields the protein CASSLGGDPYEQYF.

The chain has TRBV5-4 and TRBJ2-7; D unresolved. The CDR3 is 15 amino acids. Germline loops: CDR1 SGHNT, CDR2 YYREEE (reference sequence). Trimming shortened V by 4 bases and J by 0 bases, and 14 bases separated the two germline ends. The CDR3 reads CASSLDKGPSYEQYF. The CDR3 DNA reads TGTGCCAGCAGCCTTGATAAGGGCCCCTCCTACGAGCAGTACTTC.

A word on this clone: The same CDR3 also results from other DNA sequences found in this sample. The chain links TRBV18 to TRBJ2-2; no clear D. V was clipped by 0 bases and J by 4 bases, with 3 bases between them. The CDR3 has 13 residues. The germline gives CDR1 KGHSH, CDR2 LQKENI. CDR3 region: CASSPPGTGELFF. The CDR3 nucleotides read TGTGCCAGCTCACCACCGGGCACCGGGGAGCTGTTTTTT.

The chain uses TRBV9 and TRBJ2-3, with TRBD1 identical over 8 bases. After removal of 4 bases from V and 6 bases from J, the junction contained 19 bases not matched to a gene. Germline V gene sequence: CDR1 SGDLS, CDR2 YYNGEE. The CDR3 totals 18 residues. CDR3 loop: CASSSSPRVGQGADTQYF. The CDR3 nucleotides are TGTGCCAGCAGCTCCTCCCCTAGGGTCGGGCAGGGGGCGGATACGCAGTATTTT.

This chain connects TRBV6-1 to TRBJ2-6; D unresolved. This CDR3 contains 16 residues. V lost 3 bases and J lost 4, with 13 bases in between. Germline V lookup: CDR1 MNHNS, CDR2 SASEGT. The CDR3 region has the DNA TGTGCCAGCAGTGACAGACCCCATTCCGGGGCCAACGTCCTGACTTTC. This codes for CASSDRPHSGANVLTF.

The CDR3 DNA follows: TGCGCCAGCAGCGAACGTGCCGATGGGAGCAATCAGCCCCAGCATTTT. Protein: CASSERADGSNQPQHF. V and J are TRBV4-1 and TRBJ1-5; no clear D. V was cut by 5 bases and J by 1 base, with 15 bases left in between. CDR1 and CDR2 from the germline V gene are MGHRA and YSYEKL. This CDR3 is 16 amino acids long.

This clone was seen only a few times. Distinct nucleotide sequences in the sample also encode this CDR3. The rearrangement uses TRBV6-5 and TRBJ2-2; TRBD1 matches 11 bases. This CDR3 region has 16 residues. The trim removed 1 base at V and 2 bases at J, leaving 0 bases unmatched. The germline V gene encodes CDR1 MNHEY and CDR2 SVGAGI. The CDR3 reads CASSYWTGGNTGELFF. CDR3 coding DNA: TGTGCCAGCAGTTACTGGACAGGGGGCAACACCGGGGAGCTGTTTTTT.

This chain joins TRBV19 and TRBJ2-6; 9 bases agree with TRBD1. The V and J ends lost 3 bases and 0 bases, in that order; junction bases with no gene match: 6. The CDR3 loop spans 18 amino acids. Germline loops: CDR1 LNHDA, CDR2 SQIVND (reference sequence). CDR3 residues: CASSISTGGSSGANVLTF. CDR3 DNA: TGTGCCAGTAGTATTTCGACAGGGGGTTCCTCTGGGGCCAACGTCCTGACTTTC.

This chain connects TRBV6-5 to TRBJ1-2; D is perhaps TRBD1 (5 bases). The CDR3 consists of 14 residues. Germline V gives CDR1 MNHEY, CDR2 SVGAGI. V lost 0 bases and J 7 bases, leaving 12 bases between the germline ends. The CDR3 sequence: CASSYSGGMGGYTF. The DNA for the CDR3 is TGTGCCAGCAGTTACTCGGGGGGGATGGGTGGCTACACCTTC.

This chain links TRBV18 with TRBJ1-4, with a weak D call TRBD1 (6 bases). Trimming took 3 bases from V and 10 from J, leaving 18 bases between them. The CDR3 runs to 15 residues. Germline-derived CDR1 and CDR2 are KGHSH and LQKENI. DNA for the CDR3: TGTGCCAGCTCACCTCTCTTCAGGGGAGGTGGAAAACTGTTTTTT. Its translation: CASSPLFRGGGKLFF.

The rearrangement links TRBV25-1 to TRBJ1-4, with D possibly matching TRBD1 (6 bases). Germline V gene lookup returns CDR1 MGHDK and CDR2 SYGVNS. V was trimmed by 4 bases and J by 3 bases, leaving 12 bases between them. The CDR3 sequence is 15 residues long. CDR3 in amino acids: CASSAPGGPNEKLFF. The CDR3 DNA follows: TGTGCCAGCAGTGCCCCGGGGGGGCCTAATGAAAAACTGTTTTTT.

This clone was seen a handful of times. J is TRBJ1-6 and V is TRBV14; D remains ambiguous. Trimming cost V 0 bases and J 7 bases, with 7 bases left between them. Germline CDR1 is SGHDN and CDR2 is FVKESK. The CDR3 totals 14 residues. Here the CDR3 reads CASSQDWPNSPLHF. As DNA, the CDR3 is TGTGCCAGCAGCCAAGATTGGCCCAATTCACCCCTCCACTTT. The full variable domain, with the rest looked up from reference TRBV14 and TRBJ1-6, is EAGVTQFPSHSVIEKGQTVTLRCDPISGHDNLYWYRRVMGKEIKFLLHFVKESKQDESGMPNNRFLAERTGGTYSTLKVQPAELEDSGVYFCASSQDWPNSPLHFGNGTRLTVT.

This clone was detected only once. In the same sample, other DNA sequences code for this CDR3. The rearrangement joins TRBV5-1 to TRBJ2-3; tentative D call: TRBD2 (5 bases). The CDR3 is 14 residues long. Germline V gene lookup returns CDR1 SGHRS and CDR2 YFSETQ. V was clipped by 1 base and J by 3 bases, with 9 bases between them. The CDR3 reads CASSLLTGTDTQYF. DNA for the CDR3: TGCGCCAGCAGCTTGCTTACGGGGACAGATACGCAGTATTTT.

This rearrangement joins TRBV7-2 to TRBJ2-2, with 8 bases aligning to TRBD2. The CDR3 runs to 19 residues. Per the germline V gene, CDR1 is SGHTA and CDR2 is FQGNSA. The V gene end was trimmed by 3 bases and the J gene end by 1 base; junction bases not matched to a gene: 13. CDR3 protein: CASSFPARASGQNTGELFF. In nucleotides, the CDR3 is TGTGCCAGCAGCTTCCCCGCTCGGGCTAGCGGGCAGAACACCGGGGAGCTGTTTTTT. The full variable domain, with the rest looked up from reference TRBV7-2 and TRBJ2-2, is GAGVSQSPSNKVTEKGKDVELRCDPISGHTALYWYRQSLGQGLEFLIYFQGNSAPDKSGLPSDRFSAERTGGSVSTLTIQRTQQEDSAVYLCASSFPARASGQNTGELFFGEGSRLTVL.

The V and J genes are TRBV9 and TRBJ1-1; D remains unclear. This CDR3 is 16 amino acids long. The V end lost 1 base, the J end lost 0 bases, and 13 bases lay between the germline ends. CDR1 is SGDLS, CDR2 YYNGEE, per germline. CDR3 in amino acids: CASSVLSRPMNTEAFF. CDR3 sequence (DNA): TGTGCCAGCAGCGTACTAAGTAGGCCCATGAACACTGAAGCTTTCTTT.

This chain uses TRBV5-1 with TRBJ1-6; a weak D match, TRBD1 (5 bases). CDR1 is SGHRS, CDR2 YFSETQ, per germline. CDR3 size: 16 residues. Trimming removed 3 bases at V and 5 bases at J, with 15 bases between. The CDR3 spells CASSYGGRGDNSPLHF. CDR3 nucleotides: TGCGCCAGCAGCTACGGGGGACGGGGCGATAATTCACCCCTCCACTTT. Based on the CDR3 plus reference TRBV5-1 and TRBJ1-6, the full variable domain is KAGVTQTPRYLIKTRGQQVTLSCSPISGHRSVSWYQQTPGQGLQFLFEYFSETQRNKGNFPGRFSGRQFSNSRSEMNVSTLELGDSALYLCASSYGGRGDNSPLHFGNGTRLTVT.

Here the CDR3 DNA reads TGTGCCAGCAGCGTAGGGGAACGAGGTCGGCAGTTCTTC. Amino acids: CASSVGERGRQFF. The rearrangement uses TRBV9 and TRBJ2-1; no definite D call. Trimming left V 0 bases short and J 12 bases short, with 13 bases between. This CDR3 has 13 amino acids. Germline assignment: CDR1 SGDLS and CDR2 YYNGEE.